The 24 T cell receptor beta chains below come from one sample, sequenced in a study of CD8 T cells in ankylosing spondylitis. Study-level findings and limits: Blood from ankylosing spondylitis patients appeared to carry a characteristic eight-variant TCR beta motif.

The antigens these receptors bind are not known. TCRdb independently ran MiXCR on the 5' RACE reads; one entry per CDR3 protein. The sample lists around 770,000 distinct CDR3 sequences; around a fifth were seen once. Sample: blood, either unsorted or a sorted T cell fraction (not recorded which). These receptors all stem from a male donor with ankylosing spondylitis.

This clonotype was seen only a few times. This chain connects TRBV16 to TRBJ2-1; TRBD2 agrees at 11 bases. The CDR3 has 16 amino acids. Per the germline V gene, CDR1 is KGHSY and CDR2 is FQNENV. The junction had 7 bases not matched to a gene; V was cut back by 4 bases and J by 5 bases. CDR3 DNA sequence: TGTGCCAGCAGCCGTCCTAGCGGGGGGATCAACAATGAGCAGTTCTTC. Amino acids: CASSRPSGGINNEQFF.

Only a few counts were recorded for this clonotype. V gene TRBV12-3 or TRBV12-4 combines with J gene TRBJ2-2; 10 nucleotides match TRBD1. The CDR3 is made up of 15 amino acids. The trim removed 10 bases at V and 4 bases at J, leaving 9 bases unmatched. The CDR3 reads CANKRGDRGTGELFF. The CDR3 region has the DNA TGTGCCAACAAACGGGGGGACAGGGGCACCGGGGAGCTGTTTTTT.

This clonotype showed up just a few times. This rearrangement joins TRBV2 to TRBJ2-3; D is ambiguous. The V end lost 2 bases, the J end lost 2 bases, and 11 bases lay between the germline ends. Germline CDR1 is SNHLY and CDR2 is FYNNEI. This CDR3 is built from 15 residues. The CDR3 nucleotides read TGTGCCAGCAGTGAACCCAAGGGAAACACAGATACGCAGTATTTT. Translation gives CASSEPKGNTDTQYF.

The V and J genes are TRBV12-3 or TRBV12-4 and TRBJ2-4; TRBD2 is a possible D gene (6 bases). V lost 0 bases to trimming and J lost 6 bases, with 12 bases between them. CDR3 length equals 15 residues. CDR3 coding DNA: TGTGCCAGCAGTTTAGCGGGAGCGGGTCGAAACATTCAGTACTTC. It encodes CASSLAGAGRNIQYF.

This clonotype was seen many times. The chain couples TRBV27 to TRBJ2-7; 12 positions match TRBD2. The CDR3 covers 15 residues. Germline assignment: CDR1 MNHEY and CDR2 SMNVEV (reference sequence). Trimming removed 5 bases from V and 6 bases from J; junction bases left unmatched: 8. As DNA, the CDR3 is TGTGCCAGCAGTACCGAACTAGCGGGAGGCTTCGAGCAGTACTTC. Its protein is CASSTELAGGFEQYF.

CDR3 nucleotides: TGTGCCAGCAGCGTAGCAGTAGCGGGAGGGACAGATACGCAGTATTTT. Translating gives CASSVAVAGGTDTQYF. The chain links TRBV9 to TRBJ2-3; 11 bases fit TRBD2. This CDR3 region has 16 residues. V gave up 0 bases and J gave up 3 bases; unmatched junction bases: 3. Germline loops: CDR1 SGDLS, CDR2 YYNGEE.

This clonotype was counted ten times or more. This rearrangement joins TRBV7-8 to TRBJ2-7, with 9 bases lining up with TRBD2. Looked up from germline, CDR1 is SGHVS and CDR2 is FQNEAQ. There are 14 residues in the CDR3. The ends lost 3 bases at V and 6 bases at J; junction bases unmatched: 6. CDR3 residues: CASSFSGGPSEQYF. Here the CDR3 DNA reads TGTGCCAGCAGCTTCAGCGGGGGGCCCTCCGAGCAGTACTTC.

The genes are TRBV24-1 and TRBJ1-4; D not certain. The V gene's germline CDR1 is KGHDR and CDR2 SFDVKD. The ends were cut back, 9 bases at V and 7 bases at J, with 14 bases in the middle. CDR3 length equals 13 residues. The CDR3 sequence is CATEILSSEKLFF. For the CDR3, the DNA is TGTGCCACCGAGATTTTATCAAGTGAAAAACTGTTTTTT.

This clonotype was detected only a few times. The V gene is TRBV6-2 or TRBV6-3, the J gene TRBJ2-7; 13 bases fit TRBD2. The germline V gene has CDR1 MNHEY and CDR2 SVGEGT. This CDR3 comprises 20 residues. Trimming removed 2 bases from V and 4 bases from J; junction bases left unmatched: 17. CDR3 nucleotide sequence: TGTGCCAGCAGTTACCTCTGGACCTTCCGGACTAGCGGGAGACTGTACGAGCAGTACTTC. Its translation is CASSYLWTFRTSGRLYEQYF.

This clonotype was observed a few times. The CDR3 reads CASELGTPRSDTQYF. The DNA for the CDR3 is TGCGCCAGTGAACTCGGGACCCCCCGATCAGATACGCAGTATTTT. The chain links TRBV5-1 to TRBJ2-3; D is perhaps TRBD1 or TRBD2 (5 bases each). This CDR3 contains 15 residues. V was cut by 8 bases and J by 4 bases, with 20 bases left in between. Germline values: CDR1 SGHRS, CDR2 YFSETQ.

V is TRBV4-3 and J is TRBJ1-6; D gene unclear. CDR3 length: 16 residues. Trimming took off 4 bases at V and 9 bases at J, with 19 bases between the two ends. Germline assignment: CDR1 LGHNA and CDR2 YSLEER. The DNA of the CDR3 is TGCGCCAGCAGCCCCCATTCACAAGGATACGGTTCACCCCTCCACTTT. Its translation is CASSPHSQGYGSPLHF.

This chain links TRBV20-1 with TRBJ2-7; no reliable D call. Germline CDR1 is DFQATT and CDR2 is SNEGSKA (reference sequence). V dropped 1 base and J dropped 3 bases, with 7 bases sitting between them. The CDR3 has 12 amino acids. The CDR3 DNA sequence: TGCAGTGCTAGAGTTATGGGCTACGAGCAGTACTTC. Residues: CSARVMGYEQYF.

This clonotype was seen more than once but under ten times. This chain links TRBV29-1 with TRBJ2-4; D might be TRBD2 (7 bases). The V end lost 7 bases, the J end lost 13 bases, and 29 bases lay between the germline ends. The CDR3 has 15 residues. From germline, CDR1 is SQVTM and CDR2 ANQGSEA. The CDR3 DNA reads as TGCAGCGCTAGCCCCCGGGGGGCATCGCACGGGCGCCAGTACTTC. As protein: CSASPRGASHGRQYF.

The table lists this clonotype with a few counts. The chain combines TRBV2 with TRBJ1-5; TRBD1 agrees at 10 bases. CDR1 is SNHLY, CDR2 FYNNEI, per germline. J lost 3 bases, V lost 6 bases, and 5 bases had no gene match. This CDR3 comprises 15 residues. The DNA of the CDR3 is TGTGCCAGCAGACCCGGGACAGGGGACAATCAGCCCCAGCATTTT. It translates to CASRPGTGDNQPQHF.

This clonotype came up a few times. The chain recombines TRBV7-8 with TRBJ2-2; perhaps TRBD2 as D (6 bases). V dropped 1 base and J dropped 5 bases, with 11 bases sitting between them. The CDR3 consists of 15 residues. The germline CDR1 and CDR2 sequences are SGHVS and FQNEAQ. The CDR3 sequence: CASSLVGGVTGELFF. For the CDR3, the DNA is TGTGCCAGCAGCTTAGTGGGAGGTGTTACCGGGGAGCTGTTTTTT.

The chain recombines TRBV12-3 or TRBV12-4 with TRBJ1-1; D possibly corresponds to TRBD1 (6 bases). The CDR3 covers 16 residues. V lost 5 bases and J 0 bases, leaving 16 bases between the germline ends. The chain's CDR3 is CASSGGVGRMNTEAFF. CDR3 in DNA: TGTGCCAGCAGTGGGGGCGTGGGGCGCATGAACACTGAAGCTTTCTTT.

This clonotype was detected only a few times. The junction differs from germline at one of its ends, possibly a read error. This rearrangement joins TRBV4-1 to TRBJ1-1; D call uncertain. Germline values: CDR1 MGHRA, CDR2 YSYEKL. The CDR3 consists of 15 residues. This CDR3 reads CASSPGQVDNTEVFF. CDR3 sequence (DNA): TGCGCCAGCAGCCCCGGTCAGGTTGACAACACTGAAGTTTTCTTT.

V usage is TRBV20-1 and J usage is TRBJ1-4, with D maybe TRBD1 (6 bases). Germline values: CDR1 DFQATT, CDR2 SNEGSKA (reference sequence). V was cut by 0 bases and J by 3 bases, with 17 bases left in between. The CDR3 runs to 17 residues. CDR3 region: CSARDSTGILANEKLFF. CDR3 nucleotide sequence: TGCAGTGCTAGAGATTCCACAGGGATTTTAGCTAATGAAAAACTGTTTTTT.

The V gene is TRBV24-1, the J gene TRBJ2-5; D ambiguous. Germline V gene data show CDR1 as KGHDR and CDR2 as SFDVKD. The CDR3 is 14 amino acids. Trimming left V 2 bases short and J 2 bases short, with 8 bases between. The CDR3 bases are TGTGCCACCAGTGATTCGTCTAAACAAGAGACCCAGTACTTC. Translating gives CATSDSSKQETQYF.

The sample holds many counts of this clonotype. The chain recombines TRBV29-1 with TRBJ1-2; no firm D call. The CDR3 totals 12 residues. Germline assignment: CDR1 SQVTM and CDR2 ANQGSEA. Trimming took off 8 bases at V and 4 bases at J, with 14 bases between the two ends. The CDR3 nucleotides read TGCAGCACCCGACAAAGCCTCTATGGCTACACCTTC. Its protein product is CSTRQSLYGYTF.

V gene TRBV6-1 combines with J gene TRBJ2-1, with D hard to call. The CDR3 length is 14 residues. The germline V gene encodes CDR1 MNHNS and CDR2 SASEGT. Trimming shortened V by 1 base and J by 9 bases, and 13 bases separated the two germline ends. In DNA, the CDR3 is TGTGCCAGCAGTGAAGTCGCCGCGGACGGTGAGCAGTTCTTC. It translates to CASSEVAADGEQFF.

This clonotype was observed a handful of times. V is TRBV27 and J is TRBJ2-3; TRBD2 aligns across 7 bases. Germline CDR1 is MNHEY and CDR2 is SMNVEV (reference sequence). The CDR3 spans 17 residues. V dropped 4 bases and J dropped 2; count of bases not matched to a gene: 12. The CDR3 coding sequence is TGTGCCAGCAGTTGGGGTGTGGGACTACCCGACACAGATACGCAGTATTTT. It yields the protein CASSWGVGLPDTDTQYF.

The chain couples TRBV18 to TRBJ2-7; the match to TRBD1 covers 7 bases. With 3 bases clipped from V and 6 bases from J, the junction kept 14 bases outside the gene matches. Germline-derived CDR1 and CDR2 are KGHSH and LQKENI. The CDR3 length is 16 residues. The CDR3 nucleotides read TGTGCCAGCTCACCGACAGGGACGGGTGCAGTCGGCGAGCAGTACTTC. Protein sequence: CASSPTGTGAVGEQYF. Filled out from reference TRBV18 and TRBJ2-7, the complete variable domain reads NAGVMQNPRHLVRRRGQEARLRCSPMKGHSHVYWYRQLPEEGLKFMVYLQKENIIDESGMPKERFSAEFPKEGPSILRIQQVVRGDSAAYFCASSPTGTGAVGEQYFGPGTRLTVT.

The J gene is TRBJ1-1, the V gene TRBV2, with 9 nucleotides matching TRBD1. CDR1 SNHLY and CDR2 FYNNEI come from the germline V gene. The CDR3 contains 14 residues. V lost 7 bases, J lost 1 base, and 4 bases stayed unmatched. The CDR3 loop is CASMPGQGNTEAFF. CDR3 bases: TGTGCCAGCATGCCGGGACAGGGGAACACTGAAGCTTTCTTT.